A selection of T cell receptor beta chains follows, all from one sample in a study of monozygotic twins with inflammatory bowel disease. TCRdb re-analyzed the 5' RACE reads; it lists each CDR3 protein once, without DNA. The sample data list about 160,000 distinct CDR3 sequences. Input material: blood. These receptor sequences come from a human donor with ulcerative colitis or Crohn's disease, or a healthy co-twin of an affected twin (not recorded which). The CDR3 runs from the conserved cysteine through the conserved F or W.

j_call v_call cdr3_length cdr3_aa
TRBJ2-3 TRBV4-1 16 CASSQNPGLLTDTQYF
TRBJ2-5 TRBV27 18 CASSFAGRLAGGGETQYF
TRBJ1-6 TRBV7-8 13 CASSPGGNSPLHF
TRBJ1-1 TRBV30 11 CAIEENTEAFF
TRBJ1-1 TRBV9 13 CASSIEGERQAFF
TRBJ1-2 TRBV7-9 14 CASSLGGQAHGYTF
TRBJ2-5 TRBV29-1 13 CSVDFGGLETQYF
TRBJ1-1 TRBV2 13 CASQDRGWTEAFF
TRBJ2-3 TRBV7-6 14 CASSLAQITDTQYF
TRBJ2-2 TRBV11-2 17 CASSYIPGHLNTGELFF
TRBJ2-5 TRBV7-2 14 CASSFQSQRETQYF
TRBJ1-2 TRBV7-2 14 CASSLGPGNYGYTF
TRBJ2-3 TRBV19 16 CASSMSRDYITDTQYF
TRBJ2-4 TRBV7-8 15 CASSDRGSAKNIQYF
TRBJ2-7 TRBV5-1 13 CASSRGQGDEQYF
TRBJ1-1 TRBV12-3/TRBV12-4 15 CASSPGQSGNAEAFF
TRBJ2-1 TRBV18 17 CASSPTRNPSSYNEQFF
TRBJ2-3 TRBV12-5 16 CASGTGGRAFTDTQYF
TRBJ2-1 TRBV20-1 16 CSARGTSGSSYNEQFF
TRBJ1-3 TRBV20-1 17 CSATTPFGDSSGNTIYF
TRBJ2-3 TRBV29-1 14 CSAGRQGSTDTQYF
TRBJ2-1 TRBV20-1 13 CSARDSRGNEQFF
TRBJ1-6 TRBV24-1 15 CATSDSRGGNSPLHF
TRBJ1-1 TRBV12-3/TRBV12-4 14 CASSLLGQGTEAFF
TRBJ2-2 TRBV10-3 15 CAISESGPYTGELFF
TRBJ1-3 TRBV25-1 14 CASTGGLSGNTIYF
TRBJ1-1 TRBV28 12 CASSPDRVEAFF
TRBJ2-3 TRBV7-9 15 CASSYSGVRTDTQYF
TRBJ2-5 TRBV9 14 CASSFRDSQETQYF
TRBJ1-6 TRBV6-1 17 CASSKGSDRVLSSPLHF
TRBJ1-1 TRBV29-1 14 CSVEAPGHNTEAFF
TRBJ1-5 TRBV15 15 CATSPRGGSNQPQHF
TRBJ2-5 TRBV7-9 16 CASSPRGWLAQETQYF
TRBJ2-7 TRBV30 14 CAWSLGTSFYEQYF
TRBJ2-1 TRBV7-2 16 CASSLQGASSYNEQFF
TRBJ1-5 TRBV28 17 CASSLGGGRGSNQPQHF